This TCR beta chain was documented in a study of blood T cells in healthy people across ages. Findings of the study overall: TCR beta diversity per million T cells fell roughly linearly with age. TCR beta diversity was tightly associated with the proportion of naive T cells.

The CDR3 sequence is 16 residues long. Germline V gene sequence: CDR1 MNHEY, CDR2 SMNVEV (reference sequence). The V and J ends lost 1 base and 3 bases respectively, with 16 bases between them. Peripheral blood, about 9.8 milliliters per donor, was collected. Primers used in a second PCR of about 7 to 12 cycles were a sample-barcoded 5' primer and a J-beta primer mix. Tagging of each cDNA molecule was performed by a template-switch adaptor with 12 random nucleotides. TCRdb passed the 5' RACE reads through MiXCR, listing each CDR3 protein once. The sample lists 980,000 or so distinct CDR3 sequences; around 46% were seen once. As to this clonotype: Its antigen remains unknown.

Sample: blood. This clonotype originated in a young man in good health. The rearrangement joins TRBV27 to TRBJ2-7; D may be TRBD1 (6 bases). The CDR3 DNA reads as TGTGCCAGCAGTTTATGGATGGGGGCGCAAAACTACGAGCAGTACTTC. It is translated as CASSLWMGAQNYEQYF.